The T cell receptor beta chain under discussion was sequenced for a study of beta chain features in type 1 diabetes. Study as a whole: Sorted cell examination encompassed approximately 110 million cells across all samples.

The CDR3 contains 15 residues. Germline lookup yields CDR1 SEHNR and CDR2 FQNEAQ (reference sequence). With 3 bases clipped from V and 1 base from J, the junction kept 3 bases outside the gene matches. Study results and caveats: Among all four CD4+ subsets, Type 1 diabetes patients had TCRB CDR3s that were moderately but significantly shorter.

This clone was observed at least ten times. Its specificity is not known. The sequenced template was cDNA made from the entire isolated RNA. Only in-frame clones appear in the TCRdb table, and some are missing; sequencing was by immunoSEQ multiplex PCR. Of around 280,000 clones listed, 7% to 9% are singletons. V and J are TRBV7-9 and TRBJ2-7; the match to TRBD1 covers 10 bases. This TCR came from a woman aged 18-29 years in good health. The source material was central memory CD4+ T cells from blood. The CDR3 sequence is CASSFSGQGSYEQYF. CDR3 coding DNA: TGTGCCAGCAGCTTTTCGGGACAGGGGTCCTACGAGCAGTACTTC.